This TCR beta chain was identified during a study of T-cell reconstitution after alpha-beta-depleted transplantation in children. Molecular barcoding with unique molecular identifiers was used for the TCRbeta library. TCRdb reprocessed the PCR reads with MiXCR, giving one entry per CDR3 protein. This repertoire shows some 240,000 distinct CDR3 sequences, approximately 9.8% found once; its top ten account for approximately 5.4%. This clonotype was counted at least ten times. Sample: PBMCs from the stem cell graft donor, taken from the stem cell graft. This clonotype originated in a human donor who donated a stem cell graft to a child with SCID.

The CDR3 reads CASSQDWGSNQPQHF. The DNA of the CDR3 is TGTGCCAGCAGCCAAGATTGGGGCAGCAATCAGCCCCAGCATTTT. J is TRBJ1-5 and V is TRBV3-1, with D possibly matching TRBD1 (5 bases). There are 15 residues in the CDR3. Between the trimmed V and J ends, which lost 0 bases and 1 base, there was a span of 7 bases. Germline CDR1 LGHDT, CDR2 YNNKEL (reference sequence). Variable domain in full (rest from reference TRBV3-1 and TRBJ1-5): DTAVSQTPKYLVTQMGNDKSIKCEQNLGHDTMYWYKQDSKKFLKIMFSYNNKELIINETVPNRFSPKSPDKAHLNLHINSLELGDSAVYFCASSQDWGSNQPQHFGDGTRLSIL.